These 19 T cell receptor beta chains were sequenced from one sample in a study of blood T cells in healthy people across ages. The authors ran a second PCR of roughly 6 to 12 cycles using a sample-barcoded 5' primer and a J-beta primer mix. TCRdb re-called the 5' RACE reads with MiXCR, one entry per CDR3 protein. Here the sample spans 760,000 or so distinct CDR3 sequences, just under 25% being singletons. In addition, the sample was reused for a study of T cells of mothers and their children.

Input material: blood. The source is a boy aged 5 to 17 in good health.

In regard to this clonotype: One junction end does not reproduce the germline sequence, and a read error may be involved. The chain is built from TRBV12-5 and TRBJ2-5; D not certain. Germline loops: CDR1 LGHNT, CDR2 FRNRAP. CDR3 size: 13 residues. CDR3 region: CASGLDGEETQYF. DNA for the CDR3: TGTGCTAGTGGTTTGGACGGAGAAGAGACCCAGTATTTC.

This clonotype turned up a few times. The rearrangement uses TRBV20-1 and TRBJ2-7, with 10 bases matching TRBD2. The ends lost 0 bases at V and 3 bases at J; junction bases unmatched: 5. Germline values: CDR1 DFQATT, CDR2 SNEGSKA (reference sequence). This CDR3 has 15 residues. CDR3 in DNA: TGCAGTGCTAGAGATGCTAGCGGGAGAATCTACGAGCAGTACTTC. This translates into CSARDASGRIYEQYF.

This clonotype was detected a few times. This sequence joins TRBV28 and TRBJ2-7; 7 positions agree with TRBD2. Trimming at V came to 5 bases and at J to 1 base, leaving 11 bases not matched to a gene. The CDR3 sequence is 16 residues long. The germline gives CDR1 MDHEN, CDR2 SYDVKM. The CDR3 region is CASSPLWREGSYEQYF. The CDR3 DNA sequence: TGTGCCAGCAGTCCTCTGTGGAGGGAGGGGTCCTACGAGCAGTACTTC.

The gene calls are TRBV5-1 and TRBJ1-2; TRBD1 matches 12 bases. The CDR3 consists of 15 residues. Losses at the gene ends were 4 bases for V and 7 bases for J; bases not matched to a gene: 8. Germline V gene lookup returns CDR1 SGHRS and CDR2 YFSETQ. The CDR3 DNA reads as TGCGCCAGCAGCGCTCCGGGACAGGGGGCGCGTGGCTACACCTTC. Translation gives CASSAPGQGARGYTF. Using reference TRBV5-1 and TRBJ1-2 for the parts outside the CDR3, the full variable domain is KAGVTQTPRYLIKTRGQQVTLSCSPISGHRSVSWYQQTPGQGLQFLFEYFSETQRNKGNFPGRFSGRQFSNSRSEMNVSTLELGDSALYLCASSAPGQGARGYTFGSGTRLTVV.

V gene TRBV29-1 combines with J gene TRBJ2-1; 14 bases fit TRBD2. Trimming removed 6 bases from V and 6 bases from J; junction bases left unmatched: 4. Germline V CDR1 and CDR2: SQVTM, ANQGSEA. CDR3 length: 14 amino acids. The CDR3 nucleotides read TGCAGCGTCAGCGGGACTAGCGGGAGCAATGAGCAGTTCTTC. Its translation is CSVSGTSGSNEQFF.

V and J are TRBV11-2 and TRBJ1-2, with TRBD1 as a possible D gene (6 bases). Deletions cut 5 bases from V and 10 bases from J, with 23 bases between. This CDR3 has 15 amino acids. CDR1 SGHAT and CDR2 FQNNGV come from the germline V gene. Here the CDR3 reads CASSPFPRDTGAYTF. For the CDR3, the DNA is TGTGCCAGCAGCCCTTTCCCCCGGGACACCGGAGCCTACACCTTC.

This clonotype was seen more than once but under ten times. The chain links TRBV29-1 to TRBJ2-4; 8 bases agree with TRBD2. The germline CDR1 and CDR2 sequences are SQVTM and ANQGSEA. The V and J ends lost 6 bases and 0 bases, in that order; junction bases with no gene match: 4. The CDR3 consists of 14 residues. For the CDR3, the DNA is TGCAGCGTGACGGGGGGGCTAGCCAAAAACATTCAGTACTTC. Protein: CSVTGGLAKNIQYF.

Comment on this clonotype: No DNA is shown, since the ends of the CDR3 on it are uncertain; the CDR3 is the one TCRdb lists. The chain has TRBV5-6 and TRBJ2-7; the listed D gene, TRBD2, was not tested against the DNA. Germline assignment: CDR1 SGHDT and CDR2 YYEEEE. Both ends counted, the CDR3 spans 20 residues. The CDR3 protein is CASSFYICSASRGSPNEQYF.

J is TRBJ2-5 and V is TRBV4-1, with D perhaps TRBD2 (6 bases). Per the germline V gene, CDR1 is MGHRA and CDR2 is YSYEKL. Trimming took 4 bases from V and 1 from J, leaving 16 bases between them. The CDR3 extends over 16 amino acids. The CDR3: CASSPLAGPLQETQYF. CDR3 bases: TGCGCCAGCAGCCCCCTTGCGGGGCCTCTCCAAGAGACCCAGTACTTC.

V usage is TRBV18 and J usage is TRBJ2-6, with TRBD1 identical over 11 bases. With 2 bases clipped from V and 1 base from J, the junction kept 4 bases outside the gene matches. Germline loops: CDR1 KGHSH, CDR2 LQKENI. This CDR3 is built from 18 residues. The CDR3 here is CASSPKGQGVSGANVLTF. The CDR3 nucleotides read TGTGCCAGCTCACCAAAGGGACAGGGGGTGTCTGGGGCCAACGTCCTGACTTTC.

The chain uses TRBV20-1 and TRBJ2-3, with 7 bases matching TRBD2. The ends lost 6 bases at V and 2 bases at J; junction bases unmatched: 5. Germline V gene data show CDR1 as DFQATT and CDR2 as SNEGSKA (reference sequence). The CDR3 contains 13 residues. The CDR3 DNA reads TGCAGTGCCGGGGAGGGATACACAGATACGCAGTATTTT. Its protein product is CSAGEGYTDTQYF.

The V call is TRBV20-1, the J call TRBJ2-7; the match to TRBD2 covers 8 bases. Germline lookup yields CDR1 DFQATT and CDR2 SNEGSKA (reference sequence). J lost 0 bases, V lost 3 bases, and 7 bases had no gene match. This CDR3 is 15 amino acids long. In nucleotides, the CDR3 is TGCAGTGCTAGGGCCGGGACTAGGAGCTCCTACGAGCAGTACTTC. Translation: CSARAGTRSSYEQYF.

This clonotype has a handful of counts. The V and J genes are TRBV18 and TRBJ2-6; no clear D gene. V was pared by 2 bases and J by 0 bases, with 11 bases between. The CDR3 length is 17 residues. The V gene's germline CDR1 is KGHSH and CDR2 LQKENI. The CDR3 loop is CASSPIGIGSGANVLTF. The CDR3 DNA sequence: TGTGCCAGCTCACCAATTGGGATTGGCTCTGGGGCCAACGTCCTGACTTTC.

This clonotype was observed a handful of times. This sequence joins TRBV20-1 and TRBJ2-1; the D is unclear. From germline, CDR1 is DFQATT and CDR2 SNEGSKA (reference sequence). Trimming stripped 6 bases from V and 9 bases from J, with 12 bases between. CDR3 length equals 11 residues. CDR3 in amino acids: CSAQIASEQFF. The CDR3, as DNA: TGCAGTGCCCAGATAGCAAGTGAGCAGTTCTTC.

This clonotype has a single count. The rearrangement joins TRBV20-1 to TRBJ2-3, with TRBD2 matching 9 bases. The CDR3 sequence is 14 residues long. Germline CDR1 reads DFQATT; CDR2 reads SNEGSKA (reference sequence). Losses at the gene ends were 5 bases for V and 6 bases for J; bases not matched to a gene: 9. The CDR3 loop is CSAVSGRQGDTQYF. CDR3 coding DNA: TGCAGTGCTGTAAGCGGGAGGCAGGGGGATACGCAGTATTTT.

This clonotype came up a few times. The genes are TRBV11-2 and TRBJ1-5; D ambiguous. The length of the CDR3 is 13 residues. CDR1 SGHAT and CDR2 FQNNGV come from the germline V gene. Trimming pared 0 bases from V and 4 bases from J, leaving 4 bases between. CDR3 protein: CASSLDDNQPQHF. CDR3 nucleotides: TGTGCCAGCAGCTTAGACGATAATCAGCCCCAGCATTTT.

V is TRBV4-1 and J is TRBJ2-5; 8 bases match TRBD2. V trimming: 6 bases; J trimming: 3 bases; junction bases outside the gene matches: 9. CDR1 is MGHRA and CDR2 is YSYEKL in the germline V gene. This CDR3 comprises 15 residues. CDR3 sequence (DNA): TGCGCCAGCAGTCAATCCGGGACTAGTAAAGAGACCCAGTACTTC. Its protein is CASSQSGTSKETQYF.

This clonotype was picked up a small number of times. The chain couples TRBV5-6 to TRBJ2-7; 14 nucleotides agree with TRBD2. V lost 2 bases, J lost 2 bases, and 9 bases stayed unmatched. The CDR3 totals 18 residues. Germline CDR1 is SGHDT and CDR2 is YYEEEE. CDR3: CASSFYGLAGGVTYEQYF. CDR3 sequence (DNA): TGTGCCAGCAGCTTTTACGGACTAGCGGGGGGCGTAACCTACGAGCAGTACTTC.

This sequence joins TRBV9 and TRBJ2-3; 11 nucleotides agree with TRBD2. Per germline, CDR1 SGDLS and CDR2 YYNGEE. This CDR3 comprises 15 residues. V lost 3 bases and J lost 2; bases outside the gene matches: 2. CDR3 loop: CASSGSGGATDTQYF. CDR3 DNA sequence: TGTGCCAGCAGCGGTAGCGGGGGGGCCACAGATACGCAGTATTTT. Using reference TRBV9 and TRBJ2-3 for the parts outside the CDR3, the full variable domain is DSGVTQTPKHLITATGQRVTLRCSPRSGDLSVYWYQQSLDQGLQFLIQYYNGEERAKGNILERFSAQQFPDLHSELNLSSLELGDSALYFCASSGSGGATDTQYFGPGTRLTVL.